The 26 T cell receptor beta chains below all came from one sample that was sequenced in a study of blood T cell repertoires in COVID-19. This table comes from immunoSEQ multiplex PCR, and its TCRdb copy is limited to in-frame clones, with some not included. Of about 300,000 clones in the sample, roughly 87% are singletons; the top ten hold 2% to 3%. The sample consisted of peripheral blood. The receptors stem from a young man with active or convalescent COVID-19.

J is TRBJ1-1 and V is TRBV5-4, with D possibly matching TRBD1 (5 bases). Per germline, CDR1 SGHNT and CDR2 YYREEE (reference sequence). The ends were cut back, 1 base at V and 4 bases at J, with 14 bases in the middle. The CDR3 consists of 15 residues. In DNA, the CDR3 is TGTGCCAGCAGCTTGCCAGGGTCAGGTAGCACTGAAGCTTTCTTT. It codes for CASSLPGSGSTEAFF.

The rearrangement joins TRBV11-2 to TRBJ2-2; 7 positions match TRBD1. The V gene's germline CDR1 is SGHAT and CDR2 FQNNGV. Trimming at V came to 5 bases and at J to 4 bases, leaving 7 bases not matched to a gene. The CDR3 has 15 amino acids. The chain's CDR3 is CASSNQGQSTGELFF. DNA for the CDR3: TGTGCCAGCAGCAACCAGGGACAGTCCACCGGGGAGCTGTTTTTT.

The chain recombines TRBV3-1 (or the pseudogene TRBV3-2) with TRBJ1-5, with D possibly matching TRBD1 (5 bases). The CDR3 is 15 residues long. The V gene lost 0 bases and the J gene lost 7 bases, with 13 bases spanning the gap. Germline CDR1 reads LGHDT; CDR2 reads YNNKEL (reference sequence). CDR3 region: CASSQEGGSGQPQHF. CDR3 nucleotides: TGTGCCAGCAGCCAAGAGGGGGGGTCGGGACAGCCCCAGCATTTT.

J is TRBJ1-2 and V is TRBV28, with D unclear. The CDR3 sequence is 12 residues long. Deletions cut 6 bases from V and 7 bases from J, with 12 bases between. Germline values: CDR1 MDHEN, CDR2 SYDVKM. CDR3: CASRVGGGGYTF. In nucleotides, the CDR3 is TGTGCCAGCAGGGTTGGTGGCGGTGGCTACACCTTC.

This chain joins TRBV5-1 and TRBJ2-1; D not resolved. V shed 2 bases and J shed 8 bases, with 8 bases lying between them. The CDR3 spans 12 residues. Germline V gene lookup returns CDR1 SGHRS and CDR2 YFSETQ. This CDR3 reads CASSFSSDEQFF. In DNA form, the CDR3 reads TGCGCCAGCAGCTTCTCGTCGGATGAGCAGTTCTTC.

Written as DNA, the CDR3 is TGTGCCAGCACCACCGGGGGGGCCGGGGCAGATACGCAGTATTTT. Its protein product is CASTTGGAGADTQYF. The genes are TRBV6-5 and TRBJ2-3; 8 bases line up with TRBD2. In germline, CDR1 is MNHEY, CDR2 SVGAGI. This CDR3 contains 15 residues. The J segment lost 4 bases and the V segment lost 7 bases, leaving 10 bases of the junction unmatched.

The rearrangement uses TRBV4-1 and TRBJ1-5, with D possibly TRBD1 on 6 matching bases. CDR3 length: 14 residues. Per the germline V gene, CDR1 is MGHRA and CDR2 is YSYEKL. Trimming shortened V by 8 bases and J by 7 bases, and 18 bases separated the two germline ends. The CDR3 DNA reads TGCGCCAGCGCGAGCCATGAGGGGGGGCAGCCCCAGCATTTT. It specifies CASASHEGGQPQHF.

The chain combines TRBV29-1 with TRBJ2-5, with a tentative D call TRBD1 (6 bases). Trimming left V 7 bases short and J 5 bases short, with 14 bases between. The CDR3 length is 12 residues. Germline assignment: CDR1 SQVTM and CDR2 ANQGSEA. The CDR3 region has the DNA TGCAGCGCTCCCATCCAGGGGGAGACCCAGTACTTC. Amino acids: CSAPIQGETQYF.

This clone was counted a single time. This chain joins TRBV5-4 and TRBJ2-5, with 11 bases fitting TRBD2. Germline CDR1 SGHNT, CDR2 YYREEE (reference sequence). The CDR3 is made up of 16 amino acids. The trim removed 1 base at V and 7 bases at J, leaving 9 bases unmatched. CDR3 in DNA: TGTGCCAGCAGCTTGCCCCTAGCGGGGGGCCGTGGGACCCAGTACTTC. Its translation: CASSLPLAGGRGTQYF.

This chain uses TRBV4-1 with TRBJ2-7; possible D gene TRBD2, 6 bases. V was cut by 1 base and J by 6 bases, with 10 bases left in between. Germline V gene sequence: CDR1 MGHRA, CDR2 YSYEKL. The CDR3 covers 13 residues. CDR3 DNA: TGCGCCAGCAGCCAAGCGGAGGGGTCCGAGCAGTACTTC. Translating gives CASSQAEGSEQYF.

The chain joins TRBV5-1 to TRBJ1-1; 9 nucleotides line up with TRBD1. Germline V gene lookup returns CDR1 SGHRS and CDR2 YFSETQ. CDR3 length: 16 residues. V was pared by 3 bases and J by 1 base, with 7 bases of the junction left unmatched. This chain's CDR3 is CASSYRDRVENTEAFF. CDR3 DNA: TGCGCCAGCAGCTATCGGGACAGGGTTGAGAACACTGAAGCTTTCTTT.

The chain uses TRBV4-1 and TRBJ2-3, with no clear D. The germline gives CDR1 MGHRA, CDR2 YSYEKL. This CDR3 contains 13 residues. Trimming took 4 bases from V and 2 from J, leaving 7 bases between them. The CDR3 DNA sequence: TGCGCCAGCAGCCGTCAGGACACAGATACGCAGTATTTT. This translates into CASSRQDTDTQYF.

This sequence joins TRBV13 and TRBJ2-5, with 8 positions matching TRBD2. Germline V gene lookup returns CDR1 PRHDT and CDR2 FYEKMQ (reference sequence). Trimming cost V 5 bases and J 2 bases; bases outside gene matches: 10. This CDR3 comprises 16 residues. The CDR3 nucleotides are TGTGCCAGCAGCCCGCTGGGGGCGGGGGGACAAGAGACCCAGTACTTC. Its protein is CASSPLGAGGQETQYF.

The chain combines TRBV19 with TRBJ1-1; D call uncertain. This CDR3 contains 14 residues. The V and J ends lost 3 bases and 4 bases respectively, with 12 bases between them. Per germline, CDR1 LNHDA and CDR2 SQIVND (reference sequence). Here the CDR3 DNA reads TGTGCCAGTAGTATTGGCGGAGTTTTCACTGAAGCTTTCTTT. Its translation: CASSIGGVFTEAFF.

V usage is TRBV29-1 and J usage is TRBJ2-1; 8 positions agree with TRBD1. Trimming removed 6 bases from V and 0 bases from J; junction bases left unmatched: 13. The CDR3 loop spans 17 amino acids. Germline V gives CDR1 SQVTM, CDR2 ANQGSEA. CDR3 in amino acids: CSVDGQGGESSYNEQFF. The CDR3 DNA is TGCAGCGTCGACGGACAGGGAGGAGAAAGCTCCTACAATGAGCAGTTCTTC.

The rearrangement joins TRBV7-9 to TRBJ2-3; D call uncertain. V was cut by 5 bases and J by 0 bases, with 12 bases left in between. The CDR3 runs to 15 residues. Germline lookup yields CDR1 SEHNR and CDR2 FQNEAQ (reference sequence). The CDR3 protein is CASSPFQLSTDTQYF. The CDR3 DNA reads TGTGCCAGCAGCCCCTTTCAACTTAGCACAGATACGCAGTATTTT.

The V call is TRBV23-1, the J call TRBJ2-1; 10 bases fit TRBD2. TRBV23-1 carries the ORF label, with uncertain function. With 5 bases clipped from V and 7 bases from J, the junction kept 8 bases outside the gene matches. The CDR3 spans 15 residues. The CDR3 DNA sequence: TGCGCCAGCAGTAGGAGCGGGAGGGCCGTTAATGAGCAGTTCTTC. Protein sequence: CASSRSGRAVNEQFF.

This chain joins TRBV25-1 and TRBJ1-1; 10 nucleotides line up with TRBD1. The CDR3 length is 14 residues. With 4 bases clipped from V and 6 bases from J, the junction kept 5 bases outside the gene matches. The germline V gene has CDR1 MGHDK and CDR2 SYGVNS. CDR3 amino acids: CASSVTGGLAEAFF. The DNA of the CDR3 is TGTGCCAGCAGTGTGACAGGGGGCCTCGCTGAAGCTTTCTTT.

The chain carries TRBV19 and TRBJ1-2; D might be TRBD1 (6 bases). CDR3 length: 15 residues. Per germline, CDR1 LNHDA and CDR2 SQIVND (reference sequence). Trimming removed 7 bases at V and 8 bases at J, with 23 bases between. The CDR3 coding sequence is TGTGCCAGTACCAATAACCGGGACACCTTTGGAGGCTACACCTTC. It specifies CASTNNRDTFGGYTF.

The J gene is TRBJ1-6, the V gene TRBV3-1 (or the pseudogene TRBV3-2); 10 bases agree with TRBD1. The CDR3 is 16 residues long. Germline CDR1 reads LGHDT; CDR2 reads YNNKEL (reference sequence). V shed 4 bases, J shed 8 bases, and the junction held 8 bases outside the gene matches. Here the CDR3 reads CASSPGTGDRDSPLHF. CDR3 bases: TGTGCCAGCAGCCCCGGGACAGGGGATCGGGATTCACCCCTCCACTTT.

The V gene is TRBV4-1, the J gene TRBJ1-2, with TRBD1 as a possible D gene (5 bases). The CDR3 has 15 residues. The germline V gene has CDR1 MGHRA and CDR2 YSYEKL. V was pared by 1 base and J by 4 bases, with 13 bases between. The CDR3, as DNA: TGCGCCAGCAGCCAAGGGGGCAGGGAGGCCTATGGCTACACCTTC. It encodes CASSQGGREAYGYTF.

In this sample, this clone turned up once. This chain uses TRBV5-1 with TRBJ1-3; D is ambiguous. There are 13 residues in the CDR3. Germline V CDR1 and CDR2: SGHRS, YFSETQ. V was cut by 4 bases and J by 4 bases, with 9 bases left in between. This CDR3 reads CASSDSIGNTIYF. The CDR3 DNA sequence: TGCGCCAGCAGCGACTCGATCGGAAACACCATATATTTT.

This clone has more than one count but fewer than ten. V usage is TRBV27 and J usage is TRBJ1-5; possible D gene TRBD1, 5 bases. Germline V CDR1 and CDR2: MNHEY, SMNVEV (reference sequence). The CDR3 spans 15 residues. Trimming stripped 3 bases from V and 0 bases from J, with 9 bases between. CDR3 residues: CASSFGRVSNQPQHF. DNA of the CDR3: TGTGCCAGCAGTTTCGGCAGGGTTAGCAATCAGCCCCAGCATTTT.

The CDR3 loop is CASSEPGGYTEAFF. As DNA, the CDR3 is TGTGCCAGCAGTGAACCGGGAGGATACACTGAAGCTTTCTTT. J is TRBJ1-1 and V is TRBV6-1; D gene uncertain. The CDR3 is 14 amino acids. Trimming took off 2 bases at V and 3 bases at J, with 10 bases between the two ends. CDR1 MNHNS and CDR2 SASEGT come from the germline V gene.

The rearrangement joins TRBV29-1 to TRBJ1-4; perhaps TRBD1 as D (5 bases). CDR3 length: 12 amino acids. V lost 7 bases and J lost 8, with 14 bases in between. Germline values: CDR1 SQVTM, CDR2 ANQGSEA. In DNA form, the CDR3 reads TGCAGCGCTAGGTCGGGGGGGGAAAAACTGTTTTTT. Protein sequence: CSARSGGEKLFF.

This chain links TRBV18 with TRBJ1-1; D might be TRBD1 (5 bases). Trimming shortened V by 3 bases and J by 0 bases, and 8 bases separated the two germline ends. CDR1 and CDR2 from the germline V gene are KGHSH and LQKENI. The CDR3 consists of 14 residues. CDR3 coding DNA: TGTGCCAGCTCACCCCGGGGGGTGAACACTGAAGCTTTCTTT. This encodes CASSPRGVNTEAFF.